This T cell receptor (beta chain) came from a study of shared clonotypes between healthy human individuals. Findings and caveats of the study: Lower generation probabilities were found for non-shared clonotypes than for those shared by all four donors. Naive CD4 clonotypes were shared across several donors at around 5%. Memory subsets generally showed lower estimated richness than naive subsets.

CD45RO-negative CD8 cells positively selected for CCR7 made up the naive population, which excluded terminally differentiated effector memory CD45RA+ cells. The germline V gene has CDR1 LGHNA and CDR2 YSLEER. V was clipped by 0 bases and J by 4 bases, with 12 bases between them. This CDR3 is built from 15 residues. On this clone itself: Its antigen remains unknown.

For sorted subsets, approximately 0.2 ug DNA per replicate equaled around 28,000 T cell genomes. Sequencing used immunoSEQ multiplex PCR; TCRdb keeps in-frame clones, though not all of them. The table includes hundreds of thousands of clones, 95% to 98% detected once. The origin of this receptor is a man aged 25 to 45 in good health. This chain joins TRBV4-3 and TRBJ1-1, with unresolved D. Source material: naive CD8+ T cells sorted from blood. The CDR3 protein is CASSQDKGPRTEAFF. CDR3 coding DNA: TGCGCCAGCAGCCAAGATAAGGGTCCACGCACTGAAGCTTTCTTT.